This T cell receptor beta chain was profiled in a study of CD8 T cells in Susac syndrome. For the study at large: Patients with Susac syndrome were therapy-naive, on corticosteroids, or on intravenous immunoglobulin alone at the time that blood was drawn.

After extraction with the RNeasy kit, roughly 0.5 to 1 ug of the RNA was reverse transcribed using random hexamers. TCRdb processed the immunoSEQ multiplex PCR reads anew with MiXCR; each CDR3 protein has one entry. The table has some 110,000 distinct CDR3 sequences, around 94% seen once. Sequenced sample: CD8+ T cells from PBMCs. This clonotype was sampled from a human donor with Susac syndrome.

The CDR3 sequence: CSVESGGGQPQHF. In DNA form, the CDR3 reads TGCAGCGTTGAATCGGGGGGTGGACAGCCCCAGCATTTT. This chain uses TRBV29-1 with TRBJ1-5, with a tentative D call TRBD1 (5 bases). V was cut by 2 bases and J by 7 bases, with 12 bases left in between. There are 13 residues in the CDR3. Germline loops: CDR1 SQVTM, CDR2 ANQGSEA.